The source of this TCR beta chain is a study of Graves' ophthalmopathy and Graves' hyperthyroidism. Findings and caveats of the study: Blood samples also showed most expanded thyroid clonotypes exceeding 0.001 frequency. Cross-validated, the 13-signature model showed 87.88%/81.08% sensitivity/specificity, and 80%/75% in the test set.

Details on this clonotype: Its matching antigen is unknown.

Germline CDR1 and CDR2: MNHEY and SVGAGI. Unmatched junction bases numbered 7, after V lost 4 bases and J lost 8 bases. The CDR3 spans 14 residues. The stable label applied to hyperthyroidism with no ophthalmopathy within 18 months of follow-up. Patients in the hyperthyroidism group, adults aged 18 to 65, were newly diagnosed, under 2 months' duration. RNA transcripts were the template, and TCR beta CDR3 regions were amplified from them. After a first-round RT-PCR with HTBI primers, a second-round multiplex PCR was run. Each CDR3 protein is one row after TCRdb ran MiXCR on the multiplex PCR reads. The sample holds fewer than 650,000 distinct CDR3 sequences, 22% seen once.

The chain links TRBV6-5 to TRBJ1-4; 7 nucleotides align to TRBD1. This sequence originates from a woman between 18 and 30 years old with stable Graves' hyperthyroidism. Some clones in this sample may be carry-over from other donors' samples. Sequencing used peripheral blood. This chain's CDR3 is CASSLTGNREKLFF. In DNA, the CDR3 is TGTGCCAGCAGTTTGACAGGGAACAGGGAAAAACTGTTTTTT.